Shown below are 30 T cell receptor beta chains from a single sample sequenced in a study of cytomegalovirus exposure and HLA in healthy donors. The PCR employed 60 Vbeta primers together with 13 Jbeta primers. Assay used: immunoSEQ multiplex PCR; TCRdb lists only in-frame clones, some missing. The sample carries roughly 110,000 clones, about 76% recorded once. Sample: PBMCs. Receptors originate from a woman aged 50 to 65 in good health and CMV-seropositive.

The chain recombines TRBV7-6 with TRBJ2-1, with D possibly being TRBD2 (6 bases). This CDR3 has 13 residues. Between the trimmed V and J ends, which lost 8 bases and 0 bases, there was a span of 8 bases. The germline gives CDR1 SGHVS, CDR2 FNYEAQ. The CDR3 bases are TGTGCCAGCCGGGGGAGCTCCTACAATGAGCAGTTCTTC. It translates to CASRGSSYNEQFF.

The chain is built from TRBV30 and TRBJ2-3; 10 nucleotides line up with TRBD2. Trimming removed 8 bases from V and 1 base from J; junction bases left unmatched: 12. The CDR3 spans 16 residues. Germline CDR1 reads GTSNPN; CDR2 reads SVGIG (reference sequence). CDR3 protein: CASSWTSGYRTDTQYF. DNA of the CDR3: TGTGCCAGCAGCTGGACTAGCGGATACCGCACAGATACGCAGTATTTT.

This sequence joins TRBV28 and TRBJ1-1; tentative D call: TRBD1 (6 bases). CDR1 is MDHEN, CDR2 SYDVKM, per germline. The V end lost 3 bases, the J end lost 1 base, and 12 bases lay between the germline ends. The CDR3 consists of 15 residues. The CDR3 region has the DNA TGTGCCAGCAGTTTTCCAGGGGTCGGGAACACTGAAGCTTTCTTT. It codes for CASSFPGVGNTEAFF.

As for this clone: One end of the junction varies from germline; a read error may be responsible. Other DNA sequences in the same sample also yield this CDR3. V gene TRBV25-1 combines with J gene TRBJ2-2, with 8 bases lining up with TRBD1. CDR3 length: 14 residues. Germline lookup yields CDR1 MGHDK and CDR2 SYGVNS. CDR3 DNA: TGTGCCAGCAGTGAGACAGGGGACACCGGGGAACTGTTTTTT. This sequence encodes CASSETGDTGELFF.

The genes are TRBV6-1 and TRBJ1-5; D is undetermined. The V end lost 3 bases, the J end lost 5 bases, and 11 bases lay between the germline ends. Germline CDR1 MNHNS, CDR2 SASEGT. CDR3 length equals 14 residues. CDR3 protein: CASSDRGTHQPQHF. In DNA form, the CDR3 reads TGTGCCAGCAGTGACCGGGGTACCCATCAGCCCCAGCATTTT.

The gene calls are TRBV6-4 and TRBJ1-1; D call uncertain. Trimming cost V 5 bases and J 2 bases, with 18 bases left between them. Germline assignment: CDR1 MRHNA and CDR2 SNTAGT. The CDR3 totals 16 residues. The CDR3 loop is CASSPTASYRNTEAFF. The CDR3 DNA reads as TGTGCCAGCAGTCCCACTGCCTCCTACAGAAACACTGAAGCTTTCTTT.

This chain links TRBV4-3 with TRBJ1-2; D is perhaps TRBD1 (5 bases). V was pared by 0 bases and J by 4 bases, with 18 bases between. This CDR3 has 17 amino acids. Germline V gene lookup returns CDR1 LGHNA and CDR2 YSLEER. The DNA for the CDR3 is TGCGCCAGCAGCCAAGACGGTTCCGGGGGGAAGGTCTATGGCTACACCTTC. Protein product: CASSQDGSGGKVYGYTF.

In its sample, this clone was seen many times. The J gene is TRBJ1-3, the V gene TRBV30, with D perhaps matching TRBD1 (6 bases). Germline V gene sequence: CDR1 GTSNPN, CDR2 SVGIG (reference sequence). V dropped 2 bases and J dropped 0 bases, with 11 bases sitting between them. The length of the CDR3 is 15 residues. In nucleotides, the CDR3 is TGTGCCTGGAGTTATGGGGGCTTCTCTGGAAACACCATATATTTT. It translates to CAWSYGGFSGNTIYF.

The rearrangement links TRBV9 to TRBJ1-1; possible D gene TRBD1, 6 bases. The germline CDR1 and CDR2 sequences are SGDLS and YYNGEE. CDR3 size: 14 residues. With 0 bases removed from V and 6 bases from J, the gap between germline ends came to 12 bases. CDR3 sequence: CASSVAPTGSEAFF. The CDR3 DNA follows: TGTGCCAGCAGCGTAGCTCCGACAGGCTCTGAAGCTTTCTTT.

V and J are TRBV2 and TRBJ1-1; D is possibly TRBD1 (5 bases). This CDR3 spans 16 amino acids. From germline, CDR1 is SNHLY and CDR2 FYNNEI. Trimming shortened V by 3 bases and J by 1 base, and 15 bases separated the two germline ends. The CDR3 DNA reads TGTGCCAGCAGTGACCCGGGAGGGGAGAGGAACACTGAAGCTTTCTTT. Its protein is CASSDPGGERNTEAFF.

This clone was seen more than once but under ten times. The rearrangement links TRBV10-3 to TRBJ1-5; D may be TRBD1 (5 bases). Germline V gives CDR1 ENHRY, CDR2 SYGVKD. The CDR3 extends over 15 amino acids. Trimming left V 2 bases short and J 3 bases short, with 11 bases between. The CDR3 region has the DNA TGTGCCATCAGTGAGAATGCAGGGAACAATCAGCCCCAGCATTTT. Amino acid sequence: CAISENAGNNQPQHF.

The rearrangement joins TRBV5-4 to TRBJ2-7; the D gene is possibly TRBD2 (6 bases). This CDR3 has 15 amino acids. Per the germline V gene, CDR1 is SGHNT and CDR2 is YYREEE (reference sequence). V lost 4 bases to trimming and J lost 0 bases, with 14 bases between them. The CDR3 spells CASSHRGGDSYEQYF. The CDR3 coding sequence is TGTGCCAGCAGCCACCGAGGAGGGGACTCCTACGAGCAGTACTTC.

This clone showed up just a few times. The chain recombines TRBV6-5 with TRBJ1-1; D call uncertain. The V gene's germline CDR1 is MNHEY and CDR2 SVGAGI. V lost 6 bases and J 4 bases, leaving 12 bases between the germline ends. The CDR3 spans 13 residues. The CDR3 reads CASSEAAGTEAFF. In nucleotides, the CDR3 is TGTGCCAGCAGCGAGGCCGCGGGCACTGAAGCTTTCTTT.

The chain carries TRBV4-3 and TRBJ2-7, with D tentatively TRBD2 (6 bases). The V gene's germline CDR1 is LGHNA and CDR2 YSLEER. Trimming shortened V by 0 bases and J by 0 bases, and 12 bases separated the two germline ends. The CDR3 consists of 16 residues. In DNA, the CDR3 is TGCGCCAGCAGCCAAGATCGCCAGGGACTCTCCTACGAGCAGTACTTC. Its translation: CASSQDRQGLSYEQYF.

The chain recombines TRBV7-9 with TRBJ1-1; 7 positions match TRBD1. The CDR3 loop spans 17 amino acids. Germline V gene data show CDR1 as SEHNR and CDR2 as FQNEAQ (reference sequence). The V gene end was trimmed by 5 bases and the J gene end by 8 bases; junction bases not matched to a gene: 20. CDR3 in amino acids: CASSLYRGLAEYPEAFF. In DNA form, the CDR3 reads TGTGCCAGCAGCCTCTATAGGGGGCTCGCTGAGTATCCAGAAGCTTTCTTT.

This clone was found a few times. The chain employs TRBV5-4 and TRBJ1-4, with 10 positions matching TRBD1. CDR1 and CDR2 from the germline V gene are SGHNT and YYREEE (reference sequence). J lost 4 bases, V lost 4 bases, and 4 bases had no gene match. The CDR3 length is 15 residues. The CDR3 DNA reads as TGTGCCAGCAGCCGAGGGACAGGGGTTAATGAAAAACTGTTTTTT. Protein sequence: CASSRGTGVNEKLFF.

The CDR3 spells CASSRYGTGAQHF. The CDR3 nucleotides are TGTGCCAGCAGCAGATATGGGACAGGCGCTCAGCATTTT. V and J are TRBV5-4 and TRBJ1-5; 8 bases are a match to TRBD1. This CDR3 comprises 13 residues. V dropped 4 bases and J dropped 13; count of bases not matched to a gene: 10. Germline V gives CDR1 SGHNT, CDR2 YYREEE (reference sequence).

The V gene is TRBV19, the J gene TRBJ2-3; D not certain. The CDR3 runs 14 residues. Looked up from germline, CDR1 is LNHDA and CDR2 is SQIVND (reference sequence). V dropped 10 bases and J dropped 3 bases, with 17 bases sitting between them. The CDR3 reads CATPEVRYTDTQYF. CDR3 bases: TGTGCCACACCAGAGGTGAGGTATACAGATACGCAGTATTTT.

The chain couples TRBV30 to TRBJ2-1, with 10 positions matching TRBD2. Germline CDR1 and CDR2: GTSNPN and SVGIG (reference sequence). The ends lost 7 bases at V and 3 bases at J; junction bases unmatched: 3. The CDR3 totals 13 residues. CDR3 DNA: TGTGCCTACCTAGCGGGGGTCTACAATGAGCAGTTCTTC. Protein: CAYLAGVYNEQFF.

The chain is built from TRBV5-4 and TRBJ2-7; 11 bases match TRBD1. The CDR3 runs 16 residues. Losses at the gene ends were 0 bases for V and 1 base for J; bases not matched to a gene: 3. Germline loops: CDR1 SGHNT, CDR2 YYREEE (reference sequence). The CDR3 bases are TGTGCCAGCAGCTTGGGGACAGGGGGCTTTTCCTACGAGCAGTACTTC. Protein sequence: CASSLGTGGFSYEQYF.

The CDR3 region has the DNA TGTGCCAGCAGTTACTCGGGGAGGGCCAACGAGCAGTACTTC. It yields the protein CASSYSGRANEQYF. The rearrangement links TRBV6-5 to TRBJ2-7; the match to TRBD2 covers 7 bases. Germline V gene sequence: CDR1 MNHEY, CDR2 SVGAGI. J was trimmed by 5 bases and V by 0 bases; bases with no gene match: 4. CDR3 length: 14 amino acids.

The chain employs TRBV7-2 and TRBJ2-7; no reliable D call. Germline assignment: CDR1 SGHTA and CDR2 FQGNSA. The CDR3 contains 11 residues. Trimming removed 4 bases at V and 13 bases at J, with 14 bases between. CDR3 amino acids: CASSSTRFLYF. The CDR3 DNA follows: TGTGCCAGCAGCTCCACCAGGTTCCTATACTTC.

The chain links TRBV18 to TRBJ2-6; the match to TRBD1 covers 8 bases. The CDR3 consists of 19 residues. V trimming: 2 bases; J trimming: 2 bases; junction bases outside the gene matches: 11. Germline lookup yields CDR1 KGHSH and CDR2 LQKENI. This chain's CDR3 is CASSPVSAGGAAGANVLTF. The CDR3 nucleotides are TGTGCCAGCTCACCAGTGTCAGCAGGGGGCGCAGCTGGGGCCAACGTCCTGACTTTC.

The chain couples TRBV18 to TRBJ2-7; 7 nucleotides match TRBD1. The CDR3 totals 14 residues. CDR1 is KGHSH and CDR2 is LQKENI in the germline V gene. The ends lost 1 base at V and 3 bases at J; junction bases unmatched: 3. CDR3 coding DNA: TGTGCCAGCTCACCACTTCCAGGGGGCTACGAGCAGTACTTC. Its protein product is CASSPLPGGYEQYF.

With respect to this clone: Other DNA sequences from this sample encode an identical CDR3 as well. The chain employs TRBV6-6 and TRBJ1-2, with D uncertain. The CDR3 is 13 amino acids. Trimming took 7 bases from V and 3 from J, leaving 12 bases between them. Germline values: CDR1 MNHNY, CDR2 SVGAGI (reference sequence). The CDR3 DNA reads as TGTGCCAGCACCCCCAACGGGGACTATGGCTACACCTTC. It translates to CASTPNGDYGYTF.

This chain joins TRBV12-2 and TRBJ1-5. TRBV12-2 is a pseudogene segment. The CDR3 sequence is 18 residues long. CDR3 nucleotides: TGTGCAAGTCGCTTAGAAGGTTTCGGGGGAAAGGCGAATCAGCCCCAGCATTTT. Protein: CASRLEGFGGKANQPQHF.

J is TRBJ1-5 and V is TRBV11-2, with 12 bases identical to TRBD1. The CDR3 has 15 residues. Germline lookup yields CDR1 SGHAT and CDR2 FQNNGV. The ends lost 5 bases at V and 4 bases at J; junction bases unmatched: 3. The CDR3 loop is CASSRDRGPNQPQHF. In nucleotides, the CDR3 is TGTGCCAGCAGCAGGGACAGGGGGCCTAATCAGCCCCAGCATTTT.

Concerning this clone: This sample also contains other DNA sequences that code for the same CDR3. V gene TRBV19 combines with J gene TRBJ1-5; D perhaps matches TRBD1 (6 bases). The CDR3 is 14 amino acids. Germline-derived CDR1 and CDR2 are LNHDA and SQIVND (reference sequence). The germline V and J ends were trimmed by 6 bases and 3 bases, with 12 bases remaining between them. The CDR3 nucleotides read TGTGCCAGTAGCCCGACAGGAGTCAATCAGCCCCAGCATTTT. Its translation: CASSPTGVNQPQHF.

The chain carries TRBV30 and TRBJ1-5, with a tentative D call TRBD1 (6 bases). Trimming took 3 bases from V and 3 from J, leaving 9 bases between them. The CDR3 consists of 13 residues. Germline assignment: CDR1 GTSNPN and CDR2 SVGIG (reference sequence). CDR3 sequence: CAWSGTYNQPQHF. CDR3 DNA sequence: TGTGCCTGGAGCGGGACATACAATCAGCCCCAGCATTTT.

This clone appeared once. This CDR3 reads CASSFGGGTGELFF. The CDR3 coding sequence is TGCGCCAGCAGCTTTGGGGGCGGAACCGGGGAGCTGTTTTTT. V usage is TRBV5-1 and J usage is TRBJ2-2; perhaps TRBD1 as D (6 bases). The CDR3 has 14 residues. Deletions cut 2 bases from V and 5 bases from J, with 10 bases between. Per germline, CDR1 SGHRS and CDR2 YFSETQ.